These T cell receptor beta chains were read from a single sample in a study of blood T cell repertoires in COVID-19. Some clones are missing from TCRdb's copy, which holds only in-frame ones; the method was immunoSEQ multiplex PCR. The sample consists of 200,000 to 250,000 clones, 84% of them appearing once. Material for sequencing was PBMCs or T cells enriched from blood (not recorded which). These receptors all stem from a woman aged 40 to 50 who had recovered from COVID-19. Each CDR3 is given with its conserved first and last residue. Fields, in order: D gene, J gene, clone size, V gene, CDR3 protein, CDR3 DNA. A D gene is named only where the DNA matches it firmly. Some rows mark clone size as missing; the rest say once, few, many or name a class of expanded clone.

D: .; J: TRBJ1-5; size: .; V: TRBV27; CDR3: CASSTYSNQPQHF; DNA: TGTGCCAGCAGTACATATAGCAATCAGCCCCAGCATTTT
D: .; J: TRBJ2-7; size: .; V: TRBV10-2; CDR3: CASRDSSYEQYF; DNA: TGCGCCAGCCGGGACTCCTCCTACGAGCAGTACTTC
D: .; J: TRBJ1-3; size: .; V: TRBV9; CDR3: CASSLGGGPGNTIYF; DNA: TGTGCCAGCAGCCTTGGGGGGGGGCCTGGAAACACCATATATTTT
D: .; J: TRBJ1-5; size: .; V: TRBV9; CDR3: CASSVGQGSNQPQHF; DNA: TGTGCCAGCAGCGTAGGCCAGGGAAGCAATCAGCCCCAGCATTTT
D: .; J: TRBJ1-1; size: once; V: TRBV3-1/TRBV3-2; CDR3: CASSPRTTVTEAFF; DNA: TGTGCCAGCAGCCCACGGACGACAGTCACTGAAGCTTTCTTT
D: .; J: TRBJ1-1; size: .; V: TRBV6-5; CDR3: CASTGGSNTEAFF; DNA: TGTGCCAGCACGGGGGGGTCGAACACTGAAGCTTTCTTT
D: TRBD2; J: TRBJ2-3; size: .; V: TRBV4-1; CDR3: CASSQDMERASGRSDTQYF; DNA: TGCGCCAGCAGCCAAGATATGGAGAGGGCTAGCGGGAGGAGCGATACGCAGTATTTT
D: .; J: TRBJ1-2; size: .; V: TRBV3-1/TRBV3-2; CDR3: CASSHAGINYGYTF; DNA: TGTGCCAGCAGCCATGCCGGGATTAACTATGGCTACACCTTC
D: TRBD1; J: TRBJ2-1; size: .; V: TRBV9; CDR3: CASSVGGTGVNEQFF; DNA: TGTGCCAGCAGCGTAGGCGGGACAGGAGTTAATGAGCAGTTCTTC
D: .; J: TRBJ2-3; size: .; V: TRBV19; CDR3: CASSILKGTDTQYF; DNA: TGTGCCAGTAGTATCCTCAAGGGGACAGATACGCAGTATTTT
D: .; J: TRBJ2-2; size: .; V: TRBV7-9; CDR3: CASSLERPNTGELFF; DNA: TGTGCCAGCAGCTTAGAGCGGCCGAACACCGGGGAGCTGTTTTTT
D: .; J: TRBJ2-1; size: .; V: TRBV4-2; CDR3: CASSPTHITITSNEQFF; DNA: TGTGCCAGCAGCCCAACCCACATAACTATTACAAGCAATGAGCAGTTCTTC
D: TRBD1; J: TRBJ1-1; size: .; V: TRBV5-6; CDR3: CASSRQWTGPVNTEAFF; DNA: TGTGCCAGCAGCCGCCAATGGACAGGGCCCGTGAACACTGAAGCTTTCTTT
D: .; J: TRBJ1-1; size: .; V: TRBV7-9; CDR3: CASSSRGWNTEAFF; DNA: TGTGCCAGCAGCTCCCGGGGGTGGAACACTGAAGCTTTCTTT
D: TRBD2; J: TRBJ2-1; size: .; V: TRBV7-2; CDR3: CASSYAGANNEQFF; DNA: TGTGCCAGCAGCTACGCGGGAGCTAACAATGAGCAGTTCTTC
D: TRBD2; J: TRBJ2-1; size: .; V: TRBV3-1/TRBV3-2; CDR3: CASSQDLPSGNIEQFF; DNA: TGTGCCAGCAGCCAAGATCTCCCTAGCGGGAATATTGAGCAGTTCTTC
D: .; J: TRBJ1-3; size: .; V: TRBV27; CDR3: CASSLSGGISGNTIYF; DNA: TGTGCCAGCAGTTTATCTGGCGGAATCTCTGGAAACACCATATATTTT
D: .; J: TRBJ2-5; size: once; V: TRBV30; CDR3: CAWSVPQGGAQYF; DNA: TGTGCCTGGAGTGTACCACAGGGGGGGGCCCAGTACTTC
D: TRBD1; J: TRBJ2-3; size: .; V: TRBV10-3; CDR3: CATRGQAVDTQYF; DNA: TGTGCCACGAGGGGACAGGCGGTAGATACGCAGTATTTT
D: TRBD1; J: TRBJ2-2; size: .; V: TRBV19; CDR3: CASSPLGTGPTGELFF; DNA: TGTGCCAGTAGCCCCTTAGGGACAGGGCCCACCGGGGAGCTGTTTTTT
D: TRBD1; J: TRBJ2-3; size: .; V: TRBV6-5; CDR3: CASSPGQESTDTQYF; DNA: TGTGCCAGCAGTCCTGGACAGGAGAGCACAGATACGCAGTATTTT
D: .; J: TRBJ2-7; size: .; V: TRBV21-1; CDR3: CASSKSHCGADEQYF; DNA: TGTGCCAGCAGCAAATCTCACTGTGGGGCTGACGAGCAGTACTTC
D: TRBD2; J: TRBJ2-3; size: .; V: TRBV5-4; CDR3: CASSPTTLAGRTDTQYF; DNA: TGTGCCAGCAGCCCAACCACCCTAGCGGGGCGCACAGATACGCAGTATTTT
D: .; J: TRBJ1-2; size: .; V: TRBV20-1; CDR3: CSLTAGTF; DNA: TGCAGTTTGACTGCTGGCACCTTC
D: TRBD1; J: TRBJ1-6; size: few; V: TRBV28; CDR3: CAIWGRTGAGGSPLHF; DNA: TGTGCCATCTGGGGACGGACAGGGGCCGGGGGTTCACCCCTCCACTTT
D: .; J: TRBJ1-1; size: few; V: TRBV10-1; CDR3: CASSDSLGSTEAFF; DNA: TGCGCCAGCAGTGATTCCCTGGGGAGCACTGAAGCTTTCTTT
D: TRBD1; J: TRBJ2-7; size: .; V: TRBV10-2; CDR3: CASKRQGWPYEQYF; DNA: TGCGCCAGCAAAAGACAGGGATGGCCCTACGAGCAGTACTTC
D: .; J: TRBJ2-2; size: .; V: TRBV12-3/TRBV12-4; CDR3: CASSLLRTGELFF; DNA: TGTGCCAGCAGTTTATTGCGGACCGGGGAGCTGTTTTTT
D: .; J: TRBJ1-2; size: many; V: TRBV18; CDR3: CASSPDRLNYGYTF; DNA: TGTGCCAGCTCACCGGACAGACTTAACTATGGCTACACCTTC
D: TRBD2; J: TRBJ2-3; size: .; V: TRBV27; CDR3: CASSQGTSGRDTQYF; DNA: TGTGCCAGCAGCCAAGGGACTAGCGGGAGAGATACGCAGTATTTT
D: TRBD1; J: TRBJ1-5; size: .; V: TRBV18; CDR3: CASSPEGGWQPQHF; DNA: TGTGCCAGCTCACCCGAAGGGGGCTGGCAGCCCCAGCATTTT
D: TRBD2; J: TRBJ2-7; size: many; V: TRBV28; CDR3: CASSFNEWTSGSMLSYEQYF; DNA: TGTGCCAGCAGTTTCAACGAATGGACTAGCGGGAGTATGTTATCCTACGAGCAGTACTTC
D: TRBD2; J: TRBJ2-1; size: .; V: TRBV29-1; CDR3: CSVVSSGNEQFF; DNA: TGCAGCGTTGTATCTAGCGGCAATGAGCAGTTCTTC
D: TRBD1; J: TRBJ1-2; size: .; V: TRBV5-1; CDR3: CASSLGTGVVYTF; DNA: TGCGCCAGCAGCTTGGGGACAGGGGTCGTTTACACCTTC
D: .; J: TRBJ1-5; size: .; V: TRBV28; CDR3: CASSLRTGNQPQHF; DNA: TGTGCCAGCAGTTTAAGGACAGGCAATCAGCCCCAGCATTTT
D: .; J: TRBJ2-7; size: .; V: TRBV20-1; CDR3: CSASPAAEQYF; DNA: TGCAGTGCTAGCCCGGCGGCCGAGCAGTACTTC
D: .; J: TRBJ2-5; size: .; V: TRBV7-8; CDR3: CASSAVGGGTQYF; DNA: TGTGCCAGCAGCGCCGTGGGAGGCGGGACCCAGTACTTC
D: .; J: TRBJ2-7; size: .; V: TRBV12-3/TRBV12-4; CDR3: CASSLDLGEQYF; DNA: TGTGCCAGCAGTTTGGACTTGGGGGAGCAGTACTTC
D: .; J: TRBJ1-6; size: once; V: TRBV5-4; CDR3: CASSLGQGNSPLHF; DNA: TGTGCCAGCAGCTTGGGGCAGGGGAATTCACCCCTCCACTTT
D: TRBD2; J: TRBJ2-3; size: once; V: TRBV24-1; CDR3: CATSGLPSGAFTDTQYF; DNA: TGTGCCACCAGTGGGCTCCCTAGCGGGGCCTTCACAGATACGCAGTATTTT